The rows below give T cell receptor beta chains drawn from one sample of a study of identical twins. TCRdb re-called the 5' RACE reads through MiXCR, storing one row per CDR3 protein. This sample has around 480,000 distinct CDR3 sequences, with over 11% found just once. The sample also formed part of further work on yellow fever vaccine responses in identical twins.

Source material: CD4+ T cells sorted from blood. The receptors were gathered from a woman between 18 and 29 years old in good health. Each CDR3 is given with its conserved first and last residue. The order of the fields is CDR3 protein, CDR3 DNA, J gene, D gene, clone size, V gene, CDR3 length. D genes are given only for firm matches. Some rows mark clone size as missing; the rest say once, few, many or name a class of expanded clone.

CASSFKSNYGYTF | TGTGCCAGCAGTTTCAAGTCGAACTATGGCTACACCTTC | TRBJ1-2 | - | - | TRBV28 | 13
CASSYIGVGAQYF | TGTGCCAGCAGTTACATCGGAGTTGGAGCCCAGTACTTC | TRBJ2-5 | - | - | TRBV6-2/TRBV6-3 | 13
CSAPGEGAPLHF | TGCAGTGCTCCGGGGGAGGGAGCACCCCTCCACTTT | TRBJ1-6 | - | few | TRBV20-1 | 12
CSALTGGSTGELFF | TGCAGTGCTCTGACAGGGGGGAGCACCGGGGAGCTGTTTTTT | TRBJ2-2 | TRBD1 | few | TRBV20-1 | 14
CASSLLQGAAGELFF | TGCGCCAGCAGCCTACTTCAGGGGGCTGCCGGGGAGCTGTTTTTT | TRBJ2-2 | TRBD1 | - | TRBV4-3 | 15
CAISSERSNQPQHF | TGTGCCATCTCTAGTGAAAGGAGCAATCAGCCCCAGCATTTT | TRBJ1-5 | - | - | TRBV10-3 | 14
CSARAHGSRLFF | TGCAGTGCTAGAGCCCACGGGAGTAGACTGTTTTTT | TRBJ1-4 | - | - | TRBV20-1 | 12
CASSFRAQGGELFF | TGTGCCAGCAGTTTCCGGGCCCAGGGCGGGGAGCTGTTTTTT | TRBJ2-2 | - | few | TRBV27 | 14
CASSYPRPGTGISYEQYF | TGTGCCAGCAGTTACCCGCGTCCCGGGACAGGGATCTCCTACGAGCAGTACTTC | TRBJ2-7 | TRBD1 | - | TRBV6-2/TRBV6-3 | 18
CASSQTPVEQYF | TGTGCCAGCAGCCAAACCCCAGTGGAGCAGTACTTC | TRBJ2-7 | - | few | TRBV3-1 | 12
CASSQRTTEAFF | TGTGCCAGCAGCCAACGGACCACTGAAGCTTTCTTT | TRBJ1-1 | - | - | TRBV3-1 | 12
CATSDASAGTETQYF | TGTGCCACCAGTGATGCCAGCGCGGGGACGGAGACCCAGTACTTC | TRBJ2-5 | - | - | TRBV24-1 | 15
CASSPRQGKGAGELFF | TGTGCCAGCAGTCCGCGACAGGGAAAGGGGGCCGGGGAGCTGTTTTTT | TRBJ2-2 | TRBD1 | - | TRBV12-3/TRBV12-4 | 16
CAEHRGPGGAWAEAFF | TGTGCCGAGCACCGAGGCCCTGGGGGGGCCTGGGCTGAAGCTTTCTTT | TRBJ1-1 | - | few | TRBV6-4 | 16
CASSQSSLLYF | TGTGCCAGCAGCCAATCCTCCCTTCTGTATTTT | TRBJ2-3 | - | - | TRBV7-2 | 11
CASSPSSGSSPLHF | TGTGCCAGCAGCCCCAGTTCGGGGAGTTCACCCCTCCACTTT | TRBJ1-6 | - | few | TRBV3-1 | 14
CASSLRTGGDINSDTQYF | TGTGCCAGCAGCCTTAGGACAGGGGGCGACATTAACTCAGATACGCAGTATTTT | TRBJ2-3 | TRBD1 | - | TRBV11-2 | 18
CASSFSVGSPLHF | TGTGCCAGCAGCTTCTCGGTGGGTTCACCCCTCCACTTT | TRBJ1-6 | - | - | TRBV7-2 | 13
CAWSVPRVYQPQHF | TGTGCCTGGAGTGTACCCAGGGTATATCAGCCCCAGCATTTT | TRBJ1-5 | - | - | TRBV30 | 14
CASSPLAGTSTDTQYF | TGTGCCAGCTCACCACTAGCGGGAACTAGCACAGATACGCAGTATTTT | TRBJ2-3 | TRBD2 | few | TRBV18 | 16
CASSPPGGGAVRKYF | TGTGCCAGCAGCCCCCCCGGCGGGGGGGCAGTAAGAAAGTACTTC | TRBJ2-7 | TRBD2 | - | TRBV7-8 | 15
CASSSGGLATDTQYF | TGTGCCAGCTCCTCAGGGGGACTAGCAACAGATACGCAGTATTTT | TRBJ2-3 | TRBD2 | - | TRBV25-1 | 15
CASSTRDRGHFEQYF | TGTGCCAGCAGTACCCGGGACAGGGGGCACTTCGAGCAGTACTTC | TRBJ2-7 | TRBD1 | - | TRBV12-3/TRBV12-4 | 15
CSASSGGAYQETQYF | TGCAGTGCTAGTTCTGGCGGGGCATACCAAGAGACCCAGTACTTC | TRBJ2-5 | - | many | TRBV20-1 | 15
CASSLETATYNEQFF | TGCGCCAGCAGCTTGGAGACAGCCACTTACAATGAGCAGTTCTTC | TRBJ2-1 | - | few | TRBV5-1 | 15
CASSSTSGGTSYEQYF | TGTGCCAGCAGCTCCACTAGCGGGGGTACCTCCTACGAGCAGTACTTC | TRBJ2-7 | TRBD2 | - | TRBV28 | 16
CASSHILTGEKLFF | TGTGCCAGCAGCCACATCCTAACGGGTGAAAAACTGTTTTTT | TRBJ1-4 | - | few | TRBV12-3/TRBV12-4 | 14
CASSDLGALGQKNYGYTF | TGTGCCAGCAGTGACCTAGGCGCCCTCGGACAGAAAAACTATGGCTACACCTTC | TRBJ1-2 | - | - | TRBV25-1 | 18
CSASTGDVNQPQHF | TGCAGTGCTAGCACAGGGGACGTCAATCAGCCCCAGCATTTT | TRBJ1-5 | TRBD1 | - | TRBV20-1 | 14
CASSLQTGPYTEAFF | TGTGCCAGCAGCTTACAAACAGGGCCTTATACTGAAGCTTTCTTT | TRBJ1-1 | - | many | TRBV11-2 | 15
CASINGGANVLTF | TGTGCCAGCATTAATGGGGGGGCCAACGTCCTGACTTTC | TRBJ2-6 | - | - | TRBV6-6 | 13
CATSGSAGQELYNEQFF | TGTGCCACCAGTGGCTCGGCGGGACAGGAGCTCTACAATGAGCAGTTCTTC | TRBJ2-1 | TRBD1 | many | TRBV24-1 | 17
CASREGVYQETQYF | TGTGCCAGCAGGGAGGGTGTCTACCAAGAGACCCAGTACTTC | TRBJ2-5 | - | once | TRBV2 | 14
CASRDHSGANVLTF | TGTGCCAGCAGAGACCACTCTGGGGCCAACGTCCTGACTTTC | TRBJ2-6 | - | - | TRBV9 | 14
CASSQEMYNYNEQFF | TGCGCCAGCAGCCAAGAAATGTATAACTACAATGAGCAGTTCTTC | TRBJ2-1 | - | - | TRBV4-3 | 15
CASSLAPGGGYTF | TGTGCCAGCAGCTTAGCGCCCGGGGGCGGCTACACCTTC | TRBJ1-2 | - | few | TRBV7-2 | 13
CASSLGPAGNQPQHF | TGTGCCAGCAGTTTGGGGCCTGCCGGCAATCAGCCCCAGCATTTT | TRBJ1-5 | - | many | TRBV12-3/TRBV12-4 | 15
CASSYSGPTDTQYF | TGTGCCAGCAGCTACTCCGGGCCCACAGATACGCAGTATTTT | TRBJ2-3 | - | - | TRBV5-5 | 14
CASRYSGGSPEQFF | TGTGCCAGCCGCTATAGCGGGGGGTCGCCTGAGCAGTTCTTC | TRBJ2-1 | TRBD2 | - | TRBV7-8 | 14
CSARVEGEAAYEQYF | TGCAGTGCTAGAGTTGAAGGCGAGGCGGCCTACGAGCAGTACTTC | TRBJ2-7 | - | many | TRBV20-1 | 15
CASSLFTGDEQFF | TGTGCCAGCAGCTTATTTACGGGGGATGAGCAGTTCTTC | TRBJ2-1 | - | - | TRBV7-2 | 13
CSARGGGQPQHF | TGCAGTGCTAGAGGAGGCGGCCAGCCCCAGCATTTT | TRBJ1-5 | - | - | TRBV20-1 | 12
CASSESPRERAYNEQFF | TGCGCCAGCAGTGAGTCACCCAGGGAGCGGGCCTACAATGAGCAGTTCTTC | TRBJ2-1 | - | - | TRBV10-1 | 17
CASSPSGGWLGETQYF | TGTGCCAGCAGTCCATCCGGGGGATGGCTTGGGGAGACCCAGTACTTC | TRBJ2-5 | - | few | TRBV27 | 16
CSASGAGIEGRPDTQYF | TGCAGTGCTAGTGGCGCTGGGATAGAGGGGCGCCCGGATACGCAGTATTTT | TRBJ2-3 | - | - | TRBV20-1 | 17
CSARPLNSGSTDTQYF | TGCAGTGCTAGACCTTTGAATAGCGGATCCACAGATACGCAGTATTTT | TRBJ2-3 | - | - | TRBV20-1 | 16
CASSSSWTATGANVLTF | TGTGCCAGCAGTTCAAGTTGGACAGCTACTGGGGCCAACGTCCTGACTTTC | TRBJ2-6 | - | - | TRBV27 | 17
CASSQRRKDTQYF | TGCGCCAGCAGCCAGCGAAGGAAGGATACGCAGTATTTT | TRBJ2-3 | - | - | TRBV4-3 | 13
CAINPSGSSTDTQYF | TGTGCCATCAATCCTAGCGGGAGTAGCACAGATACGCAGTATTTT | TRBJ2-3 | TRBD2 | few | TRBV10-3 | 15
CASSYLLAVNTDTQYF | TGCGCCAGCAGCTACTTACTAGCGGTAAACACAGATACGCAGTATTTT | TRBJ2-3 | TRBD2 | few | TRBV5-1 | 16
CAISESTTRVGEQYF | TGTGCCATCAGTGAGTCGACGACCAGGGTTGGAGAGCAGTACTTC | TRBJ2-7 | - | - | TRBV10-3 | 15
CASSYSLRQGLSSSYEQYF | TGTGCCAGCAGTTACTCTTTGAGACAGGGGCTTTCTTCCTCCTACGAGCAGTACTTC | TRBJ2-7 | TRBD1 | - | TRBV6-2/TRBV6-3 | 19
CASSLARQVSYEQYF | TGCGCCAGCAGCTTGGCCAGGCAGGTCTCCTACGAGCAGTACTTC | TRBJ2-7 | - | many | TRBV5-1 | 15